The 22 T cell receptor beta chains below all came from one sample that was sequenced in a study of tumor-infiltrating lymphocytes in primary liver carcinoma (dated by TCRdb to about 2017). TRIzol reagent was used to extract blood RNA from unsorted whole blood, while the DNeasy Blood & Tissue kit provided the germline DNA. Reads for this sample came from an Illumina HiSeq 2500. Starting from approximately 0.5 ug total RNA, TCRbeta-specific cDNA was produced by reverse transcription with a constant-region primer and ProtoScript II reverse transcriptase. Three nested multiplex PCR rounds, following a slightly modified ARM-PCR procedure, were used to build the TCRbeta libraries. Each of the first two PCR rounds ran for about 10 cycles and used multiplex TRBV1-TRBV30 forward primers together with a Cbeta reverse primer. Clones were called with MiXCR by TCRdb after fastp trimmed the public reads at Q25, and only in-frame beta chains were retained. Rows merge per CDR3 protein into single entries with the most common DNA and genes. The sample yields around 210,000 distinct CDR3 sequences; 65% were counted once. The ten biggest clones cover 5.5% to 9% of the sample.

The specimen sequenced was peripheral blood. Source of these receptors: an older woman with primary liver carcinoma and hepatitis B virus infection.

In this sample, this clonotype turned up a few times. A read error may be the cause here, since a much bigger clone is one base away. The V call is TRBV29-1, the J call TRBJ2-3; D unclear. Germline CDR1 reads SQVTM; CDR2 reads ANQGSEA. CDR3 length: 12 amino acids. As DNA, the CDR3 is TGCAGCGTTAAGGACGGTTTGGATACGCGGTATTTT. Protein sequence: CSVKDGLDTRYF.

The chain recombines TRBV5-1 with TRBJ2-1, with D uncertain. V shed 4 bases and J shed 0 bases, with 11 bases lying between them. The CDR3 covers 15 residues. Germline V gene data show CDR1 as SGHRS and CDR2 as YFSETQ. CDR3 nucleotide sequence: TGCGCCAGCAGCCCGCCAGGTTTCTCCTACAATGAGCAGTTCTTC. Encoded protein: CASSPPGFSYNEQFF.

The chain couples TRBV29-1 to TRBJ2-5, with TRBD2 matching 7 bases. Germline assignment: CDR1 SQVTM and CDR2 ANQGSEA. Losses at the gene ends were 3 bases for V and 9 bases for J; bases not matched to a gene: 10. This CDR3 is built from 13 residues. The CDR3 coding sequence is TGCAGCGTTGACGGGGGGACGGGTGAGGCCCAGTACTTC. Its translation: CSVDGGTGEAQYF.

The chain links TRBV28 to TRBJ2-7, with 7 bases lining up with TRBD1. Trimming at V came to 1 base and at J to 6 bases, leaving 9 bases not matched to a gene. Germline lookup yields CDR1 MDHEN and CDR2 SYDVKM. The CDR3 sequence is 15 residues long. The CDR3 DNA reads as TGTGCCAGCAGTTTATCGACAGGGAGTTCTGGCGAGCAGTACTTC. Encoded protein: CASSLSTGSSGEQYF.

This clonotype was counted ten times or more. DNA for the CDR3: TGTGCCAGCAGTTACGACACGCACACTGAAGCTTTCTTT. Protein sequence: CASSYDTHTEAFF. This chain uses TRBV6-5 with TRBJ1-1; D unresolved. Trimming shortened V by 2 bases and J by 3 bases, and 7 bases separated the two germline ends. From germline, CDR1 is MNHEY and CDR2 SVGAGI. There are 13 residues in the CDR3.

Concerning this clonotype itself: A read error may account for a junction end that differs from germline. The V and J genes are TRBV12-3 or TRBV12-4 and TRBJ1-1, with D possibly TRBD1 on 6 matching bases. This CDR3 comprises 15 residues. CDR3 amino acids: CTSSHPGRGNTEAFF. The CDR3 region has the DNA TGTACCAGCAGTCACCCGGGCAGGGGTAACACTGAAGCTTTCTTT.

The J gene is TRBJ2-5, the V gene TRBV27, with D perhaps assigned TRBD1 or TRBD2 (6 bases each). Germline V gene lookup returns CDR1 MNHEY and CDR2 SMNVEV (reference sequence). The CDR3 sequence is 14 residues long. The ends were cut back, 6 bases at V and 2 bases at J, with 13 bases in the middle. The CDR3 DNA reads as TGTGCCAGCAGCCGGGGGCGGCGTCAAGAGACCCAGTACTTC. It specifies CASSRGRRQETQYF.

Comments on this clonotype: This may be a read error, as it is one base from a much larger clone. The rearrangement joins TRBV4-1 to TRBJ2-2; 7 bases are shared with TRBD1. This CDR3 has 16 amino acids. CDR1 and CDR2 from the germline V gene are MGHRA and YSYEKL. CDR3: CASSPGRNRGTVELFF. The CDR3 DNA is TGCGCCAGCAGCCCAGGAAGAAACAGGGGCACCGTGGAGCTGTTTTTT.

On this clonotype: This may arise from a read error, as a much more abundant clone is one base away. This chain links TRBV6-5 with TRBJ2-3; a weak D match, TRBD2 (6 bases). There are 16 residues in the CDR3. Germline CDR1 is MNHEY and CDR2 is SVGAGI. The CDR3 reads CASSYGSSGHTDMQYF. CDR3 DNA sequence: TGTGCCAGCAGTTACGGGAGTAGCGGACACACAGATATGCAGTATTTT.

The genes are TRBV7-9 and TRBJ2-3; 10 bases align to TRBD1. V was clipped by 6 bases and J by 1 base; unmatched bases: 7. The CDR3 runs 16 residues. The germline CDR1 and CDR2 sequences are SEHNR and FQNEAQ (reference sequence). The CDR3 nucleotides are TGTGCCAGCAGACTTCGGACAGGGGGGGGCACAGATACGCAGTATTTT. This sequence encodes CASRLRTGGGTDTQYF.

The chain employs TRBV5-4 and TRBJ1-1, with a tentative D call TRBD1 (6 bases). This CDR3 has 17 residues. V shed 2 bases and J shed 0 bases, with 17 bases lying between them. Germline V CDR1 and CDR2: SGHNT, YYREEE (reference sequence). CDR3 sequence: CASSFVGGAVLNTEAFF. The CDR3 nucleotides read TGTGCCAGCAGCTTTGTCGGGGGGGCGGTCCTGAACACTGAAGCTTTCTTT.

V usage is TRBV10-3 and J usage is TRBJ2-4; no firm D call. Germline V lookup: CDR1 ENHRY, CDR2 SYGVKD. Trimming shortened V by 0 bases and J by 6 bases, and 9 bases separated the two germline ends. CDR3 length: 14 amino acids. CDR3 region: CAISESGQINIQYF. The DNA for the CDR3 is TGTGCCATCAGTGAGTCGGGTCAAATAAACATTCAGTACTTC.

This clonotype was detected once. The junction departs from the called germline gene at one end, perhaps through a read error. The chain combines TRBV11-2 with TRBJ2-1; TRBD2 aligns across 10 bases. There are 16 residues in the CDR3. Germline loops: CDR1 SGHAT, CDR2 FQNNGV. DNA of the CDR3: TGTGCCAGCAACTTATTTTCTAGCGGGAGTTCCAGTGAGCAGTCCTTC. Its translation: CASNLFSSGSSSEQSF.

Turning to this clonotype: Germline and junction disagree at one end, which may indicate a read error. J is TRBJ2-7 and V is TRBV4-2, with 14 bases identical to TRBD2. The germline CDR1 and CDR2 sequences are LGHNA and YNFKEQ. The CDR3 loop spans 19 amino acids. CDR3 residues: CTSSQVVGLAGEEEYEQYF. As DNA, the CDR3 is TGTACCAGCAGCCAAGTCGTGGGACTAGCGGGGGAGGAAGAGTACGAGCAGTACTTT.

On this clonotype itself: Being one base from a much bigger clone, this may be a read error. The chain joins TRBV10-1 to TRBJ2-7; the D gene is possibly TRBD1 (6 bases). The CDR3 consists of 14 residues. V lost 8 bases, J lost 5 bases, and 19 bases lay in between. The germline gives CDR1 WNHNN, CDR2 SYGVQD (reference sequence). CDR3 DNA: TGCGCCAGCCCGATTCGGACAGAAGATCACGAGCAGTACTTC. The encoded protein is CASPIRTEDHEQYF.

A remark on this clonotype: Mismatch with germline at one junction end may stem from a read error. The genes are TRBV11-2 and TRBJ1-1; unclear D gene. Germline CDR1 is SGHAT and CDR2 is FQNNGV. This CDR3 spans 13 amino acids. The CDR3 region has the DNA TGTGCCGGCAGCTACGACTGGAACACTGAAGCTTTCTTC. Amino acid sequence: CAGSYDWNTEAFF. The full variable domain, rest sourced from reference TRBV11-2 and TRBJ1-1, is EAGVAQSPRYKIIEKRQSVAFWCNPISGHATLYWYQQILGQGPKLLIQFQNNGVVDDSQLPKDRFSAERLKGVDSTLKIQPAKLEDSAVYLCAGSYDWNTEAFFGQGTRLTVV.

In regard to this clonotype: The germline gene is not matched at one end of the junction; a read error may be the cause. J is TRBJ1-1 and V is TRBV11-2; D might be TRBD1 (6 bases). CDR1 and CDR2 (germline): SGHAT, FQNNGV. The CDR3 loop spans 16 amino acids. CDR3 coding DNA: TGTGCCAGCAGTTTAGGGGGGCAGGGTGTGAACACTAAAGCTTTCTTT. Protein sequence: CASSLGGQGVNTKAFF.

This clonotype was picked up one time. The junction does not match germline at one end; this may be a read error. CDR3 DNA: TGTGCCGGCAGCTTAGGGGACAGCCGCGACACTGAAGCTTTCTTT. This codes for CAGSLGDSRDTEAFF. J is TRBJ1-1 and V is TRBV11-3, with TRBD1 matching over 7 bases. This CDR3 contains 15 residues. Germline lookup yields CDR1 SGHNT and CDR2 YENEEA.

The CDR3 sequence: CASSLASDASGEQFF. The CDR3 DNA is TGCGCCAGCAGCTTGGCCTCGGACGCGTCAGGCGAACAGTTCTTC. The V call is TRBV5-1, the J call TRBJ2-1, with unresolved D. Germline CDR1 is SGHRS and CDR2 is YFSETQ. V was clipped by 0 bases and J by 13 bases, with 20 bases between them. CDR3 size: 15 residues. Combining the CDR3 with reference TRBV5-1 and TRBJ2-1 gives the whole variable domain KAGVTQTPRYLIKTRGQQVTLSCSPISGHRSVSWYQQTPGQGLQFLFEYFSETQRNKGNFPGRFSGRQFSNSRSEMNVSTLELGDSALYLCASSLASDASGEQFFGPGTRLTVL.

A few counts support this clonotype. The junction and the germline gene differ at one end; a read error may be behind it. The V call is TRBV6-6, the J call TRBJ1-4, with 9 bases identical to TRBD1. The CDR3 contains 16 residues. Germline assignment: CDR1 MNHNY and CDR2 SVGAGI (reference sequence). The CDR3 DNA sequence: TGTACCAGCAGTCGTACAGGGGGCACTAGTAATGAAAAACTGTTTTTT. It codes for CTSSRTGGTSNEKLFF.

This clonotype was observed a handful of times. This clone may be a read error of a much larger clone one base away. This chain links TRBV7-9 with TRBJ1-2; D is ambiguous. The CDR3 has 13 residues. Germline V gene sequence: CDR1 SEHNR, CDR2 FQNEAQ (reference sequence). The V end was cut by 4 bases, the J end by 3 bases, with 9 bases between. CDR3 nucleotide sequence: TGTGCCAGCAGCTCAGACCAGCACTATGGCTACACCTTC. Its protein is CASSSDQHYGYTF.

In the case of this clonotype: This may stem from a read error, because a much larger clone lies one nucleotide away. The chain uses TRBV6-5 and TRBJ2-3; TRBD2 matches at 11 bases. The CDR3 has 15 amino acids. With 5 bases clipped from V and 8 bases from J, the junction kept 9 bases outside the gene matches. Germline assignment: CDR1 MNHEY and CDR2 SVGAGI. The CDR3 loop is CASSPQTSGMVTQYF. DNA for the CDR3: TGTGCCAGCAGTCCCCAGACTAGCGGGATGGTTACGCAGTATTTT.